This paragraph covers one TCR beta chain sequence. This specimen belongs to a study of cytomegalovirus exposure and HLA in healthy donors. The CDR3 extends over 14 amino acids. The V segment lost 2 bases and the J segment 2 bases; nucleotides outside the gene matches: 2. Germline assignment: CDR1 SGHVS and CDR2 FNYEAQ. The table came from immunoSEQ multiplex PCR; TCRdb's copy has only in-frame clones and leaves some out. The sample holds approximately 110,000 clones, 90% to 95% seen once. The receptor's source is a woman in her late teens or twenties in good health and CMV-seronegative. The chain employs TRBV7-6 and TRBJ2-7; 8 bases align to TRBD1. The sequenced material came from PBMCs. CDR3 loop: CASSLQGATYEQYF. CDR3 DNA sequence: TGTGCCAGCAGCTTACAGGGGGCGACCTACGAGCAGTACTTC.